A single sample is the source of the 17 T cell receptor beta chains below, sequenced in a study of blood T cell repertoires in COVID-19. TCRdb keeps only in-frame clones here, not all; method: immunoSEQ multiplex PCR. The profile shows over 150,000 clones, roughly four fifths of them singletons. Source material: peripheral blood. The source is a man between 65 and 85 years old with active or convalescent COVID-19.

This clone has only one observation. CDR3 nucleotides: TGCGCCAGCAGCCAAGATCACAGCCATCAGCCCCAGCATTTT. This codes for CASSQDHSHQPQHF. The rearrangement links TRBV4-3 to TRBJ1-5; D is undetermined. The germline gives CDR1 LGHNA, CDR2 YSLEER. Trimming removed 0 bases from V and 5 bases from J, with 8 bases in between. The CDR3 contains 14 residues.

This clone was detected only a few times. The CDR3 sequence is CASSWGQGYEQYF. DNA of the CDR3: TGTGCCAGCAGTTGGGGACAGGGGTACGAGCAGTACTTC. The gene calls are TRBV6-2 or TRBV6-3 and TRBJ2-7; 10 nucleotides align to TRBD1. The V segment lost 4 bases and the J segment 4 bases; nucleotides outside the gene matches: 1. In germline, CDR1 is MNHEY, CDR2 SVGEGT. The CDR3 extends over 13 amino acids.

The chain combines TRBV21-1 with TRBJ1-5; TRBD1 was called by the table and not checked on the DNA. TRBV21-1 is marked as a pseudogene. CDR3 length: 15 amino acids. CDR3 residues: CASSLDRAGDQPQHF. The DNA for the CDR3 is TGTGCCAGCAGCCTAGACAGGGCGGGTGATCAGCCCCAGCATTTT.

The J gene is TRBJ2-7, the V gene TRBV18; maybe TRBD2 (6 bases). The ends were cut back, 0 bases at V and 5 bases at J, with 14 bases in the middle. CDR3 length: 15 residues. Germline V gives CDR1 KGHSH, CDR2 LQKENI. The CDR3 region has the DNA TGTGCCAGCTCACCACCTTCGGGGGTGAAGAACGAGCAGTACTTC. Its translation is CASSPPSGVKNEQYF.

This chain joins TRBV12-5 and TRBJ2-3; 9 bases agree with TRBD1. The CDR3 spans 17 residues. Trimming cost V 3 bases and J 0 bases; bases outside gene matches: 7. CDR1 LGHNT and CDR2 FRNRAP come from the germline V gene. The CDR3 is CASGFGTGFTSTDTQYF. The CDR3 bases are TGTGCTAGTGGTTTCGGGACAGGGTTTACTAGCACAGATACGCAGTATTTT.

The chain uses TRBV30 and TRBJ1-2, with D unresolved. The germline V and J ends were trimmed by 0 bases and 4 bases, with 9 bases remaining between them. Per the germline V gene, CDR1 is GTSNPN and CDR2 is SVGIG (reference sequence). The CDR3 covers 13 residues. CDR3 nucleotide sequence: TGTGCCTGGAGTGTACTCATTCGCTATGGCTACACCTTC. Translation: CAWSVLIRYGYTF.

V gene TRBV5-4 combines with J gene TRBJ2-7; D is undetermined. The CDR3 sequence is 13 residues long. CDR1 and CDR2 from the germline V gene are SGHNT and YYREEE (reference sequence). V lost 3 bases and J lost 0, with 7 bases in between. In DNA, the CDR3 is TGTGCCAGCAGCTATACAGCCTCCTACGAGCAGTACTTC. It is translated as CASSYTASYEQYF.

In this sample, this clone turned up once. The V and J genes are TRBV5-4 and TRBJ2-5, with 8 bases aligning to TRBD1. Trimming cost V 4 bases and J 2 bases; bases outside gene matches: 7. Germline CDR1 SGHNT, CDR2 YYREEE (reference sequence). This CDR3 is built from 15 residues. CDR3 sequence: CASSGRDRLQETQYF. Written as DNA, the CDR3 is TGTGCCAGCAGCGGACGGGACAGGTTACAAGAGACCCAGTACTTC.

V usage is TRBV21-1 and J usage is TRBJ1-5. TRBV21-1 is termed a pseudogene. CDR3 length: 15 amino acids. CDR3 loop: CASSRRMVSPQPQHF. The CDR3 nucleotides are TGTGCCAGCAGCAGGCGGATGGTCTCCCCCCAGCCCCAGCATTTT.

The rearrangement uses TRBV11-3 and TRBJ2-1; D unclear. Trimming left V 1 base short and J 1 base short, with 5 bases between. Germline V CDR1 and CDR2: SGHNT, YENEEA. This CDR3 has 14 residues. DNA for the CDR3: TGTGCCAGCAGCTTAGGAGAATCCTACAATGAGCAGTTCTTC. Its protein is CASSLGESYNEQFF.

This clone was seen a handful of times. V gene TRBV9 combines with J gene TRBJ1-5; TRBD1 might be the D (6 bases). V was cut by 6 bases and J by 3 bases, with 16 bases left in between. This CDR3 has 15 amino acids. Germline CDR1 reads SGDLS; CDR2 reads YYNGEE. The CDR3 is CASTGDRQSNQPQHF. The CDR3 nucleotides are TGTGCCAGCACAGGGGACCGACAGTCCAATCAGCCCCAGCATTTT.

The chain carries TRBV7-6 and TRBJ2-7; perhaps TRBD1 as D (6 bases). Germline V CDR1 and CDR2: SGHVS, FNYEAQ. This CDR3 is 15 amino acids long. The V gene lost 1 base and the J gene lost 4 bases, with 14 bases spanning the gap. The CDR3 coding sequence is TGTGCCAGCAGCTTAGGGGCCAGGGGTGGATACGAGCAGTACTTC. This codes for CASSLGARGGYEQYF.

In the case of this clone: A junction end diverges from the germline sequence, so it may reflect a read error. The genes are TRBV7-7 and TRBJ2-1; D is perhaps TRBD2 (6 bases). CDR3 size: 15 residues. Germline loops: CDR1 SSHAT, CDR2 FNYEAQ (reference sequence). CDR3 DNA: TGTGCTAGCAGTCCCATACTAGCCCGATACAATGAGCAGTTCTTC. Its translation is CASSPILARYNEQFF.

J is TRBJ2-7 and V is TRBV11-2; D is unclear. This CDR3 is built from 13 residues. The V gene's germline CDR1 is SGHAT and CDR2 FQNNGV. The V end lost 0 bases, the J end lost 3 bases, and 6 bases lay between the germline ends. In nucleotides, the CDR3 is TGTGCCAGCAGCTTAGAGGCAGGCTACGAGCAGTACTTC. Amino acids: CASSLEAGYEQYF.

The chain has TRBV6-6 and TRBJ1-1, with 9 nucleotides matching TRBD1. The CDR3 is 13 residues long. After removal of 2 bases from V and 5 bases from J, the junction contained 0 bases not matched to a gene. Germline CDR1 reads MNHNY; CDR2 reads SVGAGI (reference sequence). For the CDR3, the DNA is TGTGCCAGCAGTTACGGGACAGGGACTGAAGCTTTCTTT. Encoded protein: CASSYGTGTEAFF.

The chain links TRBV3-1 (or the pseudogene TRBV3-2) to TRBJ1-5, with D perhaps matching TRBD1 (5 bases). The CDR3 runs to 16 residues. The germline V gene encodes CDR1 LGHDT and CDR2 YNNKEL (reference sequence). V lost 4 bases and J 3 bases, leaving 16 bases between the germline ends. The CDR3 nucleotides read TGTGCCAGCAGCCTAACCTCGGGACTGCACAATCAGCCCCAGCATTTT. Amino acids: CASSLTSGLHNQPQHF.

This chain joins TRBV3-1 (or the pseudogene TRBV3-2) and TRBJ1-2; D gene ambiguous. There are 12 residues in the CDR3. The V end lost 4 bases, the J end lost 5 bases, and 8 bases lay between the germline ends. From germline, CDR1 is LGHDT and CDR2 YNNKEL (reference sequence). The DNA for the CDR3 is TGTGCCAGCAGCCGAACAGATTATGGCTACACCTTC. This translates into CASSRTDYGYTF.